This TCR beta chain was found in a study of T cells after yellow fever vaccination. TCRdb reanalysed the 5' RACE reads using MiXCR and keeps one entry per CDR3 protein. The sample includes some 400,000 distinct CDR3 sequences, around a sixth seen only once; the top ten take 15% to 20%. Findings and limits, study-wide: Subsequent to the booster, the majority of primary-vaccination clones reappeared (about 97% CD4, about 90% CD8).

The sample holds a few counts of this clonotype. Antigen specificity is unknown. CDR1 and CDR2 from the germline V gene are DFQATT and SNEGSKA (reference sequence). Trimming removed 5 bases at V and 8 bases at J, with 18 bases between. The CDR3 is 13 amino acids. Sequences were derived from PBMCs, sampled before the yellow fever booster vaccination. The chain has TRBV20-1 and TRBJ1-1; a weak D match, TRBD1 (5 bases). This TCR was recovered from a man aged 18 to 35 who received the YFV17D yellow fever vaccine. The CDR3 DNA is TGCAGTGCTCCCCCCTCAACAGGTGTCGAAGCTTTCTTT. It is translated as CSAPPSTGVEAFF.